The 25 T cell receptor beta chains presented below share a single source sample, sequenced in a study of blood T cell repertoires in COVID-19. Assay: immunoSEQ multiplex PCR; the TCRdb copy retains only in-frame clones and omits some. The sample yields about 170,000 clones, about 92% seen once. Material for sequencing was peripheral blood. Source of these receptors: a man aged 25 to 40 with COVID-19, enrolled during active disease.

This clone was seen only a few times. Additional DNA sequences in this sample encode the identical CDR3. CDR3 amino acids: CASSLGQNYGYTF. DNA for the CDR3: TGCGCCAGCAGCTTGGGACAGAACTATGGCTACACCTTC. The genes are TRBV5-1 and TRBJ1-2, with D perhaps TRBD1 (5 bases). The CDR3 is made up of 13 amino acids. The V and J ends lost 0 bases and 2 bases respectively, with 5 bases between them. Per the germline V gene, CDR1 is SGHRS and CDR2 is YFSETQ.

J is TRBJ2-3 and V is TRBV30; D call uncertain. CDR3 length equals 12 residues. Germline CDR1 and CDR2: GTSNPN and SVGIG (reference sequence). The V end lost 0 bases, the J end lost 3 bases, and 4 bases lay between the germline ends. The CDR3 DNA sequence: TGTGCCTGGAGTGTACAAACAGATACGCAGTATTTT. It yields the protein CAWSVQTDTQYF. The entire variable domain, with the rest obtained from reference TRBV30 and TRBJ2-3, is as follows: SQTIHQWPATLVQPVGSPLSLECTVEGTSNPNLYWYRQAAGRGLQLLFYSVGIGQISSEVPQNLSASRPQDRQFILSSKKLLLSDSGFYLCAWSVQTDTQYFGPGTRLTVL.

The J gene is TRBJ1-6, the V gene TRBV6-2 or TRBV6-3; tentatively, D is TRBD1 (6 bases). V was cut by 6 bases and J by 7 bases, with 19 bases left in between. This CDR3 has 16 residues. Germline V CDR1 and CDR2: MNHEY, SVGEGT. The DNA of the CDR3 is TGTGCCAGCAGCCCTGGCCTAGGGGGTTGGAATTCACCCCTCCACTTT. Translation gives CASSPGLGGWNSPLHF.

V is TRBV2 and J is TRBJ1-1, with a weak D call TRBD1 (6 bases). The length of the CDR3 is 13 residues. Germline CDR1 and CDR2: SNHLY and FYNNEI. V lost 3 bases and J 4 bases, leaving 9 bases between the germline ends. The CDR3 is CASSEWGLTEAFF. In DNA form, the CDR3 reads TGTGCCAGCAGTGAGTGGGGGCTCACTGAAGCTTTCTTT.

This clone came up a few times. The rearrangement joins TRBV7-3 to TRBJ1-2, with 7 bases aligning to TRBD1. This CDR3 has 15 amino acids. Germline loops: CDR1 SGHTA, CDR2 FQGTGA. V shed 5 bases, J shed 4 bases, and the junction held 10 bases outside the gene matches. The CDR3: CASSPQAGGPYGYTF. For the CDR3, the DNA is TGTGCCAGCAGCCCCCAGGCAGGGGGTCCCTATGGCTACACCTTC.

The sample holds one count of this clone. In DNA form, the CDR3 reads TGTGCCAGCAGTGAAGAAGGGGCAGCCCTCGGGCTCCACTTT. This sequence encodes CASSEEGAALGLHF. The chain links TRBV2 to TRBJ1-6, with a tentative D call TRBD1 (5 bases). CDR1 SNHLY and CDR2 FYNNEI come from the germline V gene. V was trimmed by 1 base and J by 16 bases, leaving 17 bases between them. The CDR3 runs 14 residues.

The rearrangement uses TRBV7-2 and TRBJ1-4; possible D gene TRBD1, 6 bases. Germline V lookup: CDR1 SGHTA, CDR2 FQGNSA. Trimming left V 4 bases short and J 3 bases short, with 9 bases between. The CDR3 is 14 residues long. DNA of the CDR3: TGTGCCAGCAGCTCCAGGGGCCCTAATGAAAAACTGTTTTTT. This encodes CASSSRGPNEKLFF.

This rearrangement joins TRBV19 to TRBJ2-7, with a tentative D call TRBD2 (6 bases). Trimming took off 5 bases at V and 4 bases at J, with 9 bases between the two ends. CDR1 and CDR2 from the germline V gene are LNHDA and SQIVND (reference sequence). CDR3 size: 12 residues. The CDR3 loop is CASSGGLYEQYF. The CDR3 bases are TGTGCCAGTAGTGGGGGGTTATACGAGCAGTACTTC.

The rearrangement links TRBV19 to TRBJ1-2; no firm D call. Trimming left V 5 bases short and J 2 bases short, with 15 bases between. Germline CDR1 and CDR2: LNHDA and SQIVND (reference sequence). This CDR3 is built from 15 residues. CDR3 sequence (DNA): TGTGCCAGTAGTCCCGCTGTGGCTTGGAACTATGGCTACACCTTC. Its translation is CASSPAVAWNYGYTF.

CDR3 nucleotide sequence: TGTGCCAGCAGTTATCGGGCCAGGGATGGCCAGCCCCAGCATTTT. Translating it yields CASSYRARDGQPQHF. The chain combines TRBV6-2 or TRBV6-3 with TRBJ1-5; D may be TRBD1 (5 bases). From germline, CDR1 is MNHEY and CDR2 SVGEGT. V gave up 3 bases and J gave up 7 bases, with 16 bases separating them. The CDR3 totals 15 residues.

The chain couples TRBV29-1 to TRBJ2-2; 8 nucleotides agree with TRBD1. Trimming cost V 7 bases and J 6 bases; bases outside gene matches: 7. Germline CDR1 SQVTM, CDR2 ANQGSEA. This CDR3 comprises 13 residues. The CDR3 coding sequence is TGCAGCGGCGGACAGGGAGGAGCCGGGGAGCTGTTTTTT. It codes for CSGGQGGAGELFF.

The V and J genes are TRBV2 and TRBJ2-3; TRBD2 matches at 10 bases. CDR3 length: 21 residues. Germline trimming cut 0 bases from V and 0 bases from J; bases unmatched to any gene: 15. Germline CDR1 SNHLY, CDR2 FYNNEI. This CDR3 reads CASSEARPSGSYLTSTDTQYF. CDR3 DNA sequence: TGTGCCAGCAGTGAAGCGAGGCCTAGCGGGAGCTACTTAACTAGCACAGATACGCAGTATTTT. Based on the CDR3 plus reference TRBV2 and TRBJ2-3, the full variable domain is EPEVTQTPSHQVTQMGQEVILRCVPISNHLYFYWYRQILGQKVEFLVSFYNNEISEKSEIFDDQFSVERPDGSNFTLKIRSTKLEDSAMYFCASSEARPSGSYLTSTDTQYFGPGTRLTVL.

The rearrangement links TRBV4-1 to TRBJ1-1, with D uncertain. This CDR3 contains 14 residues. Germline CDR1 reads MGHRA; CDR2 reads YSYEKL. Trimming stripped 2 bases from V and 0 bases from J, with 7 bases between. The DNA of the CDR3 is TGCGCCAGCAGCCAATACGAGTTGAACACTGAAGCTTTCTTT. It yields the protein CASSQYELNTEAFF.

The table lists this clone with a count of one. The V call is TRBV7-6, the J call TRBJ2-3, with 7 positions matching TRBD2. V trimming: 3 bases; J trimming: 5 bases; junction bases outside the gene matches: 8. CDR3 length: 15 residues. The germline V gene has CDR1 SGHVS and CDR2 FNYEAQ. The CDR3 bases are TGTGCCAGCAGCTTCCTAGCGGTGCGGGAAGATACGCAGTATTTT. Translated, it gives CASSFLAVREDTQYF.

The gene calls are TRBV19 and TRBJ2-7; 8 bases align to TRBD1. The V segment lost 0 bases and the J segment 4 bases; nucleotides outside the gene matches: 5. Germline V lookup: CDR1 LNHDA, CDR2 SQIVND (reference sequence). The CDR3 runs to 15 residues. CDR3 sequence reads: CASSIESGGRYEQYF. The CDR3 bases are TGTGCCAGTAGTATAGAATCAGGGGGCAGGTACGAGCAGTACTTC. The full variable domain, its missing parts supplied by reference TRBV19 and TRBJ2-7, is DGGITQSPKYLFRKEGQNVTLSCEQNLNHDAMYWYRQDPGQGLRLIYYSQIVNDFQKGDIAEGYSVSREKKESFPLTVTSAQKNPTAFYLCASSIESGGRYEQYFGPGTRLTVT.

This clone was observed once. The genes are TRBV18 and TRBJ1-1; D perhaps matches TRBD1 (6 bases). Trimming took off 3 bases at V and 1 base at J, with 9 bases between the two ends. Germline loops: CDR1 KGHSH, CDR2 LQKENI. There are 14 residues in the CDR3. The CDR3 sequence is CASSPGQPNTEAFF. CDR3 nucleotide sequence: TGTGCCAGCTCACCCGGACAGCCGAACACTGAAGCTTTCTTT.

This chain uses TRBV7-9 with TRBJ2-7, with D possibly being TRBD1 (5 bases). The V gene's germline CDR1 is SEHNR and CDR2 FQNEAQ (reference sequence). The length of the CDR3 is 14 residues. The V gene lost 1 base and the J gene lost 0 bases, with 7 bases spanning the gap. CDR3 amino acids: CASSLGGGSYEQYF. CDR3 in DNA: TGTGCCAGCAGCTTAGGGGGCGGCTCCTACGAGCAGTACTTC.

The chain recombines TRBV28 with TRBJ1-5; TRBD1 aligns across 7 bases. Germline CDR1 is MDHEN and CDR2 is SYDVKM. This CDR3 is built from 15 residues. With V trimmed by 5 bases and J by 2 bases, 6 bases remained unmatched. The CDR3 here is CASSVWQGGNQPQHF. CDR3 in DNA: TGTGCCAGCAGTGTTTGGCAGGGGGGCAATCAGCCCCAGCATTTT.

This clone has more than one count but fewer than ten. The CDR3 reads CASSLVAEQYF. CDR3 coding DNA: TGTGCCAGCAGCTTAGTGGCAGAGCAGTACTTC. This rearrangement joins TRBV7-9 to TRBJ2-7; no clear D. CDR3 size: 11 residues. Germline V gives CDR1 SEHNR, CDR2 FQNEAQ (reference sequence). With 1 base removed from V and 7 bases from J, the gap between germline ends came to 5 bases.

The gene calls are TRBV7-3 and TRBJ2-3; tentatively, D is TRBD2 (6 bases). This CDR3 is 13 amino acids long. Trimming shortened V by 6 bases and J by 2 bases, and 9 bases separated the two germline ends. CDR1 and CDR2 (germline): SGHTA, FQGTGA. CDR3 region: CASSAGLTDTQYF. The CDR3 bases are TGTGCCAGCAGTGCGGGGCTCACAGATACGCAGTATTTT.

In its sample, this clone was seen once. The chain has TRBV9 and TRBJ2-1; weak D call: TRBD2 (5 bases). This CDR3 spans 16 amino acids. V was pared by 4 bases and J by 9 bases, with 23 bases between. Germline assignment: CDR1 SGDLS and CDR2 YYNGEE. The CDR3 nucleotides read TGTGCCAGCAGCCTGCCCCCAGGACTTAGTCGCGGTGAGCAGTTCTTC. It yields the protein CASSLPPGLSRGEQFF. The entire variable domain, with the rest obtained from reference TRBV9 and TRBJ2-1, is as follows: DSGVTQTPKHLITATGQRVTLRCSPRSGDLSVYWYQQSLDQGLQFLIQYYNGEERAKGNILERFSAQQFPDLHSELNLSSLELGDSALYFCASSLPPGLSRGEQFFGPGTRLTVL.

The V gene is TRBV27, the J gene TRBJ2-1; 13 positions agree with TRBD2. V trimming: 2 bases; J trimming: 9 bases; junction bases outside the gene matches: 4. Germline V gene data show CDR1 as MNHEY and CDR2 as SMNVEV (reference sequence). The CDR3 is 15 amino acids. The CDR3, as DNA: TGTGCCAGCAGTTTAACTAGCGGGGGGGCGACTGAGCAGTTCTTC. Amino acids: CASSLTSGGATEQFF.

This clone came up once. The DNA of the CDR3 is TGTGCCAGCAGCTTATACAGGGGTTACGAGCAGTACTTC. Amino acid sequence: CASSLYRGYEQYF. V is TRBV11-2 and J is TRBJ2-7, with 7 bases fitting TRBD1. J gave up 4 bases and V 2 bases, and 2 bases lay outside the gene matches. Per the germline V gene, CDR1 is SGHAT and CDR2 is FQNNGV. CDR3 size: 13 residues.

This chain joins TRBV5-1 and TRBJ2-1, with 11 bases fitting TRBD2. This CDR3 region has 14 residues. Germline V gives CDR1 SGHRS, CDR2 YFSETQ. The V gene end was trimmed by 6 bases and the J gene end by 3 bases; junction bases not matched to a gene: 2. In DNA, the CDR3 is TGCGCCAGCAAACTAGCGGGAGACTACAATGAGCAGTTCTTC. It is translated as CASKLAGDYNEQFF.

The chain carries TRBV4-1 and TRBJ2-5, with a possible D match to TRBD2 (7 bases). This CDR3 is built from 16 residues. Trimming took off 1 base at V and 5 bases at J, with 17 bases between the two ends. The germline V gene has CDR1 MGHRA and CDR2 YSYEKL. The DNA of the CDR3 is TGCGCCAGCAGCCAAGGGAATGGAGGGGGGGGCGAGACCCAGTACTTC. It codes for CASSQGNGGGGETQYF.